These 5 T cell receptor beta chains were sequenced from one sample in a study of beta chain features in type 1 diabetes. Investigators reverse transcribed all isolated RNA, so they sequenced expressed TCRB transcripts. The method was immunoSEQ multiplex PCR; TCRdb's version includes in-frame clones alone and lacks a portion of them. This table holds a few hundred thousand clones, less than 35% found once. The sequencing sample was made of central memory CD4+ T cells from blood. Every receptor here comes from a man aged 25-45 years in good health.

This clone was seen a few times. Other DNA sequences within the sample encode an identical CDR3. The chain couples TRBV11-2 to TRBJ1-5; D unclear. This CDR3 region has 13 residues. V shed 5 bases and J shed 0 bases, with 5 bases lying between them. CDR1 is SGHAT and CDR2 is FQNNGV in the germline V gene. The CDR3 spells CASSLSSNQPQHF. CDR3 in DNA: TGTGCCAGCAGCCTTTCTAGCAATCAGCCCCAGCATTTT.

V is TRBV7-2 and J is TRBJ2-1, with 7 positions matching TRBD1. Trimming removed 5 bases from V and 10 bases from J; junction bases left unmatched: 17. CDR3 length equals 16 residues. Germline CDR1 is SGHTA and CDR2 is FQGNSA. This CDR3 reads CASSLRQGKGPLEQFF. The CDR3 DNA reads TGTGCCAGCAGCCTCCGACAGGGCAAAGGTCCTTTGGAGCAGTTCTTC.

This chain connects TRBV29-1 to TRBJ2-1; 11 bases are a match to TRBD2. The CDR3 contains 15 residues. In germline, CDR1 is SQVTM, CDR2 ANQGSEA. J was trimmed by 6 bases and V by 6 bases; bases with no gene match: 10. Here the CDR3 reads CSVSLAGGAINEQFF. The CDR3 region has the DNA TGCAGCGTGAGTTTAGCGGGGGGGGCAATCAATGAGCAGTTCTTC.

This sequence joins TRBV2 and TRBJ1-2; D remains unclear. The CDR3 is 14 residues long. Per the germline V gene, CDR1 is SNHLY and CDR2 is FYNNEI. Trimming took off 6 bases at V and 6 bases at J, with 17 bases between the two ends. In DNA form, the CDR3 reads TGTGCCAGCAGAGGACGGCGGCGTGACGATGGCTACACCTTC. Amino acids: CASRGRRRDDGYTF.

This clone was seen a handful of times. V is TRBV6-1 and J is TRBJ2-7, with D perhaps being TRBD1 or TRBD2 (6 bases each). The CDR3 has 15 amino acids. Trimming took off 4 bases at V and 4 bases at J, with 17 bases between the two ends. Germline-derived CDR1 and CDR2 are MNHNS and SASEGT. CDR3 DNA sequence: TGTGCCAGCAGTGTGATCCCCGGGGGCGAATACGAGCAGTACTTC. Translated: CASSVIPGGEYEQYF.